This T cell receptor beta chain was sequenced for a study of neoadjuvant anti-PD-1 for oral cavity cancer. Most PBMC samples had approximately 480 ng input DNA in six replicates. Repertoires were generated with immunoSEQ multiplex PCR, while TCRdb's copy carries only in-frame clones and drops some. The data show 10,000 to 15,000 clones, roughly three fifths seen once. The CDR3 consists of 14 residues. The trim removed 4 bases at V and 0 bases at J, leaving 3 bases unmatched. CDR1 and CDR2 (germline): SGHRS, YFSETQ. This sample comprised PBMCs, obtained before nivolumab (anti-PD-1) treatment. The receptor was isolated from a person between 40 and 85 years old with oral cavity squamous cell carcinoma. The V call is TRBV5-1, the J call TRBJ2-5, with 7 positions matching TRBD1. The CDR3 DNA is TGCGCCAGCAGCCACAGGGGCAACCAAGAGACCCAGTACTTC. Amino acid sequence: CASSHRGNQETQYF.